This passage covers 12 T cell receptor beta chains from one sample sequenced in a study of identifying expanded T cells in peripheral blood. Clones were sequenced by immunoSEQ multiplex PCR, and TCRdb holds only the in-frame ones, with some missing. Of 100,000 to 150,000 clones in the sample, less than 90% were seen once. Sequencing was performed on blood. Receptors were obtained from a person aged 18 to 69 in good health.

V and J are TRBV6-1 and TRBJ1-2; perhaps TRBD1 as D (5 bases). Germline V gives CDR1 MNHNS, CDR2 SASEGT. V lost 2 bases and J lost 2, with 12 bases in between. The CDR3 spans 15 residues. The CDR3 protein is CASSEKGRQNYGYTF. The CDR3 region has the DNA TGTGCCAGCAGTGAAAAAGGGAGACAGAACTATGGCTACACCTTC.

The genes are TRBV6-1 and TRBJ2-1, with 13 bases fitting TRBD2. This CDR3 has 16 residues. J was trimmed by 10 bases and V by 2 bases; bases with no gene match: 8. Looked up from germline, CDR1 is MNHNS and CDR2 is SASEGT. CDR3 amino acids: CASSEPWTSGSMEQFF. DNA of the CDR3: TGTGCCAGCAGTGAACCCTGGACTAGCGGGAGTATGGAGCAGTTCTTC.

The V and J genes are TRBV27 and TRBJ2-7, with TRBD2 identical over 13 bases. Germline lookup yields CDR1 MNHEY and CDR2 SMNVEV (reference sequence). CDR3 length equals 15 residues. The V segment lost 0 bases and the J segment 4 bases; nucleotides outside the gene matches: 0. The CDR3 loop is CASSLSLAGGYEQYF. CDR3 nucleotide sequence: TGTGCCAGCAGTTTATCACTAGCGGGAGGGTACGAGCAGTACTTC.

This clone was detected a few times. The chain carries TRBV7-9 and TRBJ1-1; D is ambiguous. Trimming removed 1 base at V and 7 bases at J, with 7 bases between. The CDR3 has 12 residues. CDR1 is SEHNR, CDR2 FQNEAQ, per germline (reference sequence). The CDR3 is CASSLVGDEAFF. The CDR3 DNA is TGTGCCAGCAGCTTAGTCGGGGATGAAGCTTTCTTT.

This chain links TRBV5-1 with TRBJ2-3; 12 nucleotides agree with TRBD2. Unmatched junction bases numbered 10, after V lost 4 bases and J lost 4 bases. CDR3 length equals 17 residues. Germline values: CDR1 SGHRS, CDR2 YFSETQ. CDR3 protein: CASSPTSGGGFADTQYF. As DNA, the CDR3 is TGCGCCAGCAGCCCGACTAGCGGGGGAGGGTTCGCAGATACGCAGTATTTT.

This CDR3 reads CASSPPAGYTEAFF. The CDR3 bases are TGCGCCAGCAGCCCCCCAGCCGGGTACACTGAAGCTTTCTTT. V is TRBV5-1 and J is TRBJ1-1; D remains unclear. The CDR3 consists of 14 residues. V lost 4 bases to trimming and J lost 3 bases, with 13 bases between them. The germline gives CDR1 SGHRS, CDR2 YFSETQ.

The chain is built from TRBV4-1 and TRBJ1-1, with D unclear. Germline CDR1 reads MGHRA; CDR2 reads YSYEKL. Trimming pared 0 bases from V and 1 base from J, leaving 6 bases between. This CDR3 has 14 amino acids. In nucleotides, the CDR3 is TGCGCCAGCAGCCAAGATAGAGCGAACACTGAAGCTTTCTTT. Its translation: CASSQDRANTEAFF.

As for this clone: Sequence at one end of the junction differs from germline and may be a read error. The chain recombines TRBV7-6 with TRBJ1-4, with a weak D call TRBD1 (6 bases). Germline V gene data show CDR1 as SGHVS and CDR2 as FNYEAQ. The CDR3 sequence is 16 residues long. The DNA of the CDR3 is TGTGCCAGCAGCTTAGGATTGGGGGCAACCACATCTCCCCTTCAATTT. Protein sequence: CASSLGLGATTSPLQF.

The rearrangement links TRBV2 to TRBJ1-5; 7 bases agree with TRBD1. CDR1 is SNHLY and CDR2 is FYNNEI in the germline V gene. There are 14 residues in the CDR3. The V segment lost 5 bases and the J segment 6 bases; nucleotides outside the gene matches: 7. The CDR3 nucleotides read TGTGCCAGCAGTCCCCTGGACAGGTCTCAGCCCCAGCATTTT. It encodes CASSPLDRSQPQHF.

The V call is TRBV7-2, the J call TRBJ2-1, with D perhaps TRBD1 or TRBD2 (5 bases each). Germline values: CDR1 SGHTA, CDR2 FQGNSA. V lost 1 base to trimming and J lost 9 bases, with 22 bases between them. The CDR3 length is 17 residues. The CDR3 DNA is TGTGCCAGCAGCTTAGAGAGGGGCCAGGGTATTTCTGGTGAGCAGTTCTTC. It translates to CASSLERGQGISGEQFF.

The rearrangement links TRBV6-1 to TRBJ1-4; 8 bases fit TRBD1. V dropped 7 bases and J dropped 7; count of bases not matched to a gene: 11. The CDR3 totals 15 residues. CDR1 MNHNS and CDR2 SASEGT come from the germline V gene. The CDR3 is CASTPGGEPGEKLFF. The CDR3 DNA follows: TGTGCCAGCACTCCAGGGGGCGAGCCCGGTGAAAAACTGTTTTTT.

This clone was recorded only once. The rearrangement joins TRBV11-2 to TRBJ1-1; no reliable D call. The length of the CDR3 is 12 residues. V lost 6 bases and J lost 5, with 10 bases in between. CDR1 and CDR2 (germline): SGHAT, FQNNGV. This CDR3 reads CASRVEGTEAFF. CDR3 DNA: TGTGCCAGCAGGGTAGAGGGAACTGAAGCTTTCTTT.